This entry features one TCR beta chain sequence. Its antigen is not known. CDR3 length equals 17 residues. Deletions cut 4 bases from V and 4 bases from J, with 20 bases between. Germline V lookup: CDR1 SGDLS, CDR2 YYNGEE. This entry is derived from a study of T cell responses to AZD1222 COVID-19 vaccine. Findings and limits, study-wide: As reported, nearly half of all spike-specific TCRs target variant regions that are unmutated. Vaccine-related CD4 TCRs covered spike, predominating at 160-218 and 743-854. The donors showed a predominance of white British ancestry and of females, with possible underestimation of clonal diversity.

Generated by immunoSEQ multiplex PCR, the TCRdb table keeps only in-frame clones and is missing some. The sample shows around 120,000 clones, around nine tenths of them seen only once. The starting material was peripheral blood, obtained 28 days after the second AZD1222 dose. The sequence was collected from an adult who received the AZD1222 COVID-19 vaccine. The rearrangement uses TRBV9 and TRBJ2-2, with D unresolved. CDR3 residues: CASSFSRSASVTGELFF. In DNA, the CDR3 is TGTGCCAGCAGCTTTAGTCGGTCGGCATCGGTCACCGGGGAGCTGTTTTTT.